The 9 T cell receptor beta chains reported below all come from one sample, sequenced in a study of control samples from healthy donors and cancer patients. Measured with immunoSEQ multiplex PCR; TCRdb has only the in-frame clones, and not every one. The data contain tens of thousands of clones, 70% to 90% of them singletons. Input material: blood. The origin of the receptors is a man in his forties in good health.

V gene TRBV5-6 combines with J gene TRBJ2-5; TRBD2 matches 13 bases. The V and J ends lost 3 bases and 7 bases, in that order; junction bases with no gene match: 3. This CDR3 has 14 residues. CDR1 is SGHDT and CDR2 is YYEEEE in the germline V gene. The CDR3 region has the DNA TGTGCCAGCAGCTCGGGGACTAGCGGGACGACCCAGTACTTC. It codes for CASSSGTSGTTQYF.

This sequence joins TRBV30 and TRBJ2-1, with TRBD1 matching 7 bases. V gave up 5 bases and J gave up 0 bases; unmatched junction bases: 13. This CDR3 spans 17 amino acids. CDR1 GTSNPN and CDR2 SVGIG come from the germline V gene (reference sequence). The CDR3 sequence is CAWVGRGGLSSYNEQFF. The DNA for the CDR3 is TGTGCCTGGGTAGGGCGAGGGGGCCTAAGCTCCTACAATGAGCAGTTCTTC.

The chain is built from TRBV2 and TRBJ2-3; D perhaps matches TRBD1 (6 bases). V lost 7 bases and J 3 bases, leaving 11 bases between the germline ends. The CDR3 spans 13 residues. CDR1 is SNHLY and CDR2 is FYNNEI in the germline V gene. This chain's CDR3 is CASNRAATDTQYF. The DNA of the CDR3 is TGTGCCAGCAACAGGGCGGCGACAGATACGCAGTATTTT. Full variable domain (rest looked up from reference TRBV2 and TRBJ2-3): EPEVTQTPSHQVTQMGQEVILRCVPISNHLYFYWYRQILGQKVEFLVSFYNNEISEKSEIFDDQFSVERPDGSNFTLKIRSTKLEDSAMYFCASNRAATDTQYFGPGTRLTVL.

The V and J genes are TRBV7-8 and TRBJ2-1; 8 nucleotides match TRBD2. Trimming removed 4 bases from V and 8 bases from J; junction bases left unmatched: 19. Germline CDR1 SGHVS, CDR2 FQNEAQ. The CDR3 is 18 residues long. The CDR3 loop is CASSWNTRSGATQDEQFF. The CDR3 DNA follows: TGTGCCAGCAGCTGGAATACCCGTAGCGGGGCCACGCAGGATGAGCAGTTCTTC.

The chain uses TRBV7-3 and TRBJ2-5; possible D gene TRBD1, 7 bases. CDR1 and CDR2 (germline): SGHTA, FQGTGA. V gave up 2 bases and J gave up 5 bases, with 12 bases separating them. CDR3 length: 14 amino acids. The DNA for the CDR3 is TGTGCCAGCAGCTTAGACAGGGCGGGGGAGACCCAGTACTTC. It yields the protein CASSLDRAGETQYF.

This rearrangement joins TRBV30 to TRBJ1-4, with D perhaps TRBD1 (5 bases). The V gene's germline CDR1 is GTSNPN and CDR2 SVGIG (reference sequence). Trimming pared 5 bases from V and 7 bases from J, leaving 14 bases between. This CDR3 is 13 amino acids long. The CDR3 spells CAWLQDGREKLFF. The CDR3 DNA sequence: TGTGCCTGGCTACAGGACGGTCGTGAAAAACTGTTTTTT.

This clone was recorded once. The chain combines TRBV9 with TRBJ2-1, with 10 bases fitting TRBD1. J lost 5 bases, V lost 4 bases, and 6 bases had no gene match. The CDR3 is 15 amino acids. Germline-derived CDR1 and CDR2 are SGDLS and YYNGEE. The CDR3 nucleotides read TGTGCCAGCAGCTATGGGACAGGGGCGGACAATGAGCAGTTCTTC. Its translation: CASSYGTGADNEQFF.

The CDR3: CASSFDPSGVAKNIQYF. In DNA form, the CDR3 reads TGCGCCAGCAGCTTTGACCCTAGCGGGGTAGCCAAAAACATTCAGTACTTC. The chain has TRBV5-1 and TRBJ2-4, with 9 bases fitting TRBD2. This CDR3 has 17 amino acids. Germline V gene lookup returns CDR1 SGHRS and CDR2 YFSETQ. V was pared by 2 bases and J by 0 bases, with 6 bases of the junction left unmatched.

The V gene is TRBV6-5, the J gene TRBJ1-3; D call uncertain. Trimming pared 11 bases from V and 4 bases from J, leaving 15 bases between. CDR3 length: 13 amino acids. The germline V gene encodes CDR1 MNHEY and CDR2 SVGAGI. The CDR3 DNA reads TGTGCCGCCCGCAAGGGTCCCGGAAACACCATATATTTT. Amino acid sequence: CAARKGPGNTIYF.